This TCR beta chain was recovered during a study of blood T cell repertoires in COVID-19. The method was immunoSEQ multiplex PCR; TCRdb's version includes in-frame clones alone and lacks a portion of them. The data hold some 200,000 clones, with approximately 75% observed a single time. Sequenced: PBMCs or T cells enriched from blood (not recorded which). This receptor was obtained from a man in his forties or fifties who had recovered from COVID-19.

CDR3 coding DNA: TGCGCCAGCAGCTTTTGGCCCCGGGACTCTGGGGCCAACGTCCTGACTTTC. It yields the protein CASSFWPRDSGANVLTF. The V call is TRBV5-1, the J call TRBJ2-6, with D possibly TRBD2 on 5 matching bases. The CDR3 is 17 amino acids. Germline loops: CDR1 SGHRS, CDR2 YFSETQ. V was clipped by 2 bases and J by 0 bases, with 12 bases between them.